This TCR beta chain was captured in a study of Ad26.COV2.S vaccination and SARS-CoV-2 variants. Overall study: This donor came from the COV1001 trial of Ad26.COV2.S.

The repertoire was sequenced with immunoSEQ multiplex PCR; TCRdb's copy has only in-frame clones and lacks some. The sample records some 340,000 clones, around 81% being singletons. Remarks on this clone: The antigen is unknown.

General observations from the study: Those who received the vaccine showed greater spike-specific TCR breadth than those given placebo.

Stated treatment: about 20 received Ad26.COV2.S at low or high dose, single or two shots; about 5 received placebo; per-sample allocation not given. The investigators took samples on day 63 after the first vaccine or placebo injection. Participants' vaccine, an Ad26 vector, delivered Wuhan-strain SARS-CoV-2 spike. CDR1 is MDHEN, CDR2 SYDVKM, per germline. This CDR3 has 15 residues. V lost 6 bases, J lost 5 bases, and 7 bases stayed unmatched. The V and J genes are TRBV28 and TRBJ2-5; 12 positions agree with TRBD2. The sample in question was peripheral blood, obtained in a trial of Ad26.COV2.S vaccine versus placebo. The sequence was obtained from a person aged 18-65 years who received the Ad26.COV2.S COVID-19 vaccine or a placebo. For the CDR3, the DNA is TGTGCCAGCAGGAATCTAGCGGGGGGGCTGGAGACCCAGTACTTC. Translated: CASRNLAGGLETQYF.